Given below is one T cell receptor beta chain in context. This record belongs to a study of control samples from healthy donors and cancer patients. CDR1 is SNHLY, CDR2 FYNNEI, per germline. The CDR3 covers 14 residues. V dropped 7 bases and J dropped 0 bases, with 12 bases sitting between them. Method: immunoSEQ multiplex PCR; TCRdb's copy keeps in-frame clones and lacks some. The sample lists approximately 130,000 clones; around 87% were seen once. This TCR came from a man aged 35-49 years in good health. The sample consisted of blood. The V call is TRBV2, the J call TRBJ1-1, with D unresolved. The CDR3 is CASTEGPMNTEAFF. The CDR3 DNA sequence: TGTGCCAGCACAGAGGGTCCCATGAACACTGAAGCTTTCTTT.